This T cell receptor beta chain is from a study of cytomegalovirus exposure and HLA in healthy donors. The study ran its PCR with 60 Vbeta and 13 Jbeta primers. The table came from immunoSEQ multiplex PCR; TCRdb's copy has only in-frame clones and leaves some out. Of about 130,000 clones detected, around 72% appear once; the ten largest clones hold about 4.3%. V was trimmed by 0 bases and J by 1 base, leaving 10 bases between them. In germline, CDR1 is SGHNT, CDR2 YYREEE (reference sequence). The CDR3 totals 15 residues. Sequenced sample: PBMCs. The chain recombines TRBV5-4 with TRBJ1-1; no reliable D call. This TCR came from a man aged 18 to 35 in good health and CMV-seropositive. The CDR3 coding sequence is TGTGCCAGCAGCTTGGGCGGGCCCGCGAACACTGAAGCTTTCTTT. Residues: CASSLGGPANTEAFF.